This record looks at one T cell receptor (beta chain) sequence and its context. Only in-frame clones appear in the TCRdb table, and some are missing; sequencing was by immunoSEQ multiplex PCR. The table records approximately 300,000 clones, approximately 85% of them present only once. The data derive from a study of blood T cell repertoires in COVID-19. The CDR3 consists of 15 residues. Germline CDR1 LGHNA, CDR2 YNFKEQ. The ends lost 6 bases at V and 2 bases at J; junction bases unmatched: 5. This clonotype was sampled from a woman in her forties or fifties with acute or convalescent COVID-19. The chain uses TRBV4-2 and TRBJ2-1; 9 bases fit TRBD1. Material: peripheral blood. CDR3 protein: CASSAGQGPYNEQFF. The DNA for the CDR3 is TGTGCCAGCAGTGCCGGACAGGGGCCCTACAATGAGCAGTTCTTC.